A single sample is the source of the 14 T cell receptor beta chains below, sequenced in a study of vaccination effects on CD4 cells after COVID-19. No antigen has been assigned to these receptors. Antigen-specific CD4+ T cells expanded by the ViraFEST assay with viral peptide pools were then sequenced. Researchers isolated CD4+ T cells once about eleven days of culture had elapsed. Two doses of BNT162b2 or mRNA-1273 vaccine were administered to participants. The data were produced by immunoSEQ multiplex PCR, yet TCRdb's version contains in-frame clones alone and is incomplete. The sample contains tens of thousands of clones, less than 80% of which appear only once. The starting material was CD4+ T cells from PBMCs cultured with HCoV-229E spike peptides, obtained after COVID-19 vaccination. Every receptor here comes from a human donor who received a COVID-19 vaccine.

This chain connects TRBV6-4 to TRBJ2-2, with D possibly being TRBD2 (6 bases). The CDR3 contains 16 residues. V lost 4 bases, J lost 4 bases, and 16 bases lay in between. Germline values: CDR1 MRHNA, CDR2 SNTAGT. This chain's CDR3 is CASSGFPAGGTGELFF. Here the CDR3 DNA reads TGTGCCAGCAGTGGCTTCCCGGCCGGGGGCACCGGGGAGCTGTTTTTT.

Notes on this clone: One junction end does not reproduce the germline sequence, and a read error may be involved. The V gene is TRBV28, the J gene TRBJ1-2; D may be TRBD1 (5 bases). This CDR3 has 13 amino acids. Per germline, CDR1 MDHEN and CDR2 SYDVKM. The CDR3 sequence is CASSLGGGPGKFF. Written as DNA, the CDR3 is TGTGCCAGCAGTTTAGGGGGAGGGCCAGGGAAGTTTTTC.

V is TRBV2 and J is TRBJ2-1, with D possibly TRBD1 on 6 matching bases. The CDR3 extends over 13 amino acids. Germline V CDR1 and CDR2: SNHLY, FYNNEI. V gave up 4 bases and J gave up 6 bases, with 10 bases separating them. The CDR3 sequence is CASSGTAINEQFF. For the CDR3, the DNA is TGTGCCAGCAGTGGGACAGCTATCAATGAGCAGTTCTTC.

This chain connects TRBV7-2 to TRBJ1-2, with D unclear. The germline V gene encodes CDR1 SGHTA and CDR2 FQGNSA. V was cut by 2 bases and J by 0 bases, with 10 bases left in between. This CDR3 comprises 15 residues. The chain's CDR3 is CASSLQPGTNYGYTF. DNA of the CDR3: TGTGCCAGCAGCTTACAGCCGGGGACTAACTATGGCTACACCTTC.

This clone has a single count. The chain carries TRBV28 and TRBJ2-2, with 10 bases fitting TRBD1. The germline CDR1 and CDR2 sequences are MDHEN and SYDVKM. V shed 2 bases and J 4 bases; nucleotides not matched to a gene: 1. The CDR3 totals 15 residues. In nucleotides, the CDR3 is TGTGCCAGCAGTTTACGGGACAGGGGCACCGGGGAGCTGTTTTTT. This codes for CASSLRDRGTGELFF.

The genes are TRBV18 and TRBJ1-4; 8 nucleotides agree with TRBD1. Germline CDR1 KGHSH, CDR2 LQKENI. Trimming removed 2 bases from V and 3 bases from J; junction bases left unmatched: 2. There are 15 residues in the CDR3. The CDR3 coding sequence is TGTGCCAGCTCACCAGGACAGGGCCCTAATGAAAAACTGTTTTTT. This codes for CASSPGQGPNEKLFF.

This clone was counted a few times. The chain links TRBV6-2 or TRBV6-3 to TRBJ1-5; D is uncertain. V shed 7 bases and J shed 2 bases, with 15 bases lying between them. The CDR3 runs 15 residues. Germline V gene data show CDR1 as MNHEY and CDR2 as SVGEGT. For the CDR3, the DNA is TGTGCCAGCACCCCCCGCGGGATGGGCAATCAGCCCCAGCATTTT. Encoded protein: CASTPRGMGNQPQHF.

The chain has TRBV5-1 and TRBJ2-3; TRBD1 agrees at 7 bases. The CDR3 length is 15 residues. Germline values: CDR1 SGHRS, CDR2 YFSETQ. J lost 3 bases, V lost 0 bases, and 4 bases had no gene match. CDR3 DNA sequence: TGCGCCAGCAGCTTGGCGGTGACAGGGACAGATACGCAGTATTTT. Translated, it gives CASSLAVTGTDTQYF.

The rearrangement links TRBV28 to TRBJ1-6; no firm D call. From germline, CDR1 is MDHEN and CDR2 SYDVKM. CDR3 length equals 17 residues. Trimming took off 2 bases at V and 0 bases at J, with 11 bases between the two ends. CDR3 amino acids: CASSLPKGFSYNSPLHF. For the CDR3, the DNA is TGTGCCAGCAGTTTACCGAAGGGTTTCTCCTATAATTCACCCCTCCACTTT.

V gene TRBV7-9 combines with J gene TRBJ2-1; D may be TRBD2 (5 bases). The CDR3 contains 14 residues. CDR1 is SEHNR and CDR2 is FQNEAQ in the germline V gene (reference sequence). The V end was cut by 7 bases, the J end by 0 bases, with 10 bases between. The CDR3 DNA is TGTGCCAGCAACGGACTTACCTCCTACAATGAGCAGTTCTTC. It codes for CASNGLTSYNEQFF.

The chain uses TRBV24-1 and TRBJ2-5; perhaps TRBD1 as D (6 bases). V shed 3 bases and J shed 2 bases, with 12 bases lying between them. Germline values: CDR1 KGHDR, CDR2 SFDVKD. This CDR3 has 15 amino acids. The CDR3 coding sequence is TGTGCCACCAGTGATCCCCAGGGGCCTCAAGAGACCCAGTACTTC. Translated: CATSDPQGPQETQYF.

This clone was seen only a few times. The gene calls are TRBV7-3 and TRBJ1-2; a possible D gene is TRBD1 (5 bases). Germline loops: CDR1 SGHTA, CDR2 FQGTGA. CDR3 length equals 15 residues. V was pared by 3 bases and J by 3 bases, with 14 bases between. The CDR3, as DNA: TGTGCCAGCAGCTTGTTCCCTGGGGGGGACTATGGCTACACCTTC. Protein: CASSLFPGGDYGYTF.

The rearrangement links TRBV4-1 to TRBJ1-1; perhaps TRBD1 as D (5 bases). The germline V gene encodes CDR1 MGHRA and CDR2 YSYEKL. The length of the CDR3 is 14 residues. V lost 8 bases, J lost 0 bases, and 13 bases lay in between. The CDR3 sequence: CASRGMTVNTEAFF. DNA for the CDR3: TGCGCCAGCCGGGGGATGACGGTGAACACTGAAGCTTTCTTT.

The chain links TRBV6-5 to TRBJ1-6; tentative D call: TRBD1 (6 bases). The CDR3 runs to 16 residues. V dropped 0 bases and J dropped 5 bases, with 11 bases sitting between them. Germline V gives CDR1 MNHEY, CDR2 SVGAGI. CDR3: CASSYSLAGDNSPLHF. The CDR3 DNA follows: TGTGCCAGCAGTTACTCGCTGGCAGGGGATAATTCACCCCTCCACTTT.